The 23 T cell receptor beta chains below all came from one sample that was sequenced in a study of shared clonotypes between healthy human individuals. Profiled with immunoSEQ multiplex PCR; TCRdb holds only in-frame clones, not every one. The sample holds about a million clones, more than 60% seen once. Material: memory CD4+ T cells sorted from blood. Noted subset: CD45RA-negative fraction. These receptors were taken from a man younger than 35 in good health.

The chain uses TRBV5-1 and TRBJ2-3, with 9 bases that match TRBD2. This CDR3 comprises 15 residues. V lost 5 bases and J lost 4; bases outside the gene matches: 8. Germline assignment: CDR1 SGHRS and CDR2 YFSETQ. The DNA of the CDR3 is TGCGCCAGCAGAGCCAGCGGGGGGCAGCCAGATACGCAGTATTTT. It encodes CASRASGGQPDTQYF.

This clone occurred a few times. The CDR3 bases are TGCGCCAGCAGCTTGGACCAGCCCGAGAGGGGAACTTTCTTT. This encodes CASSLDQPERGTFF. This chain joins TRBV5-1 and TRBJ1-1, with D perhaps matching TRBD1 (5 bases). V was cut by 0 bases and J by 12 bases, with 18 bases left in between. There are 14 residues in the CDR3. Per the germline V gene, CDR1 is SGHRS and CDR2 is YFSETQ.

V is TRBV2 and J is TRBJ2-1; D unclear. The length of the CDR3 is 12 residues. Trimming left V 3 bases short and J 13 bases short, with 13 bases between. CDR1 and CDR2 (germline): SNHLY, FYNNEI. The CDR3 region is CASSEVLVQQFF. For the CDR3, the DNA is TGTGCCAGCAGTGAGGTGTTAGTACAACAGTTCTTC.

The J gene is TRBJ2-1, the V gene TRBV6-5; possible D gene TRBD2, 6 bases. This CDR3 comprises 15 residues. Germline V gene sequence: CDR1 MNHEY, CDR2 SVGAGI. With 4 bases removed from V and 0 bases from J, the gap between germline ends came to 10 bases. The DNA of the CDR3 is TGTGCCAGCAGTTGGGGCGGGGTCTCCTACAATGAGCAGTTCTTC. It specifies CASSWGGVSYNEQFF.

The chain couples TRBV7-9 to TRBJ2-5; D unresolved. Between the trimmed V and J ends, which lost 5 bases and 1 base, there was a span of 11 bases. The CDR3 contains 14 residues. CDR1 and CDR2 from the germline V gene are SEHNR and FQNEAQ (reference sequence). The CDR3 DNA reads TGTGCCAGCAGCCCCCAGCGACCCCAAGAGACCCAGTACTTC. It encodes CASSPQRPQETQYF.

This clone was recorded once. CDR3 in amino acids: CASSLVGQGYNEQFF. The CDR3 bases are TGCGCCAGCAGCTTGGTAGGGCAGGGCTACAATGAGCAGTTCTTC. This chain connects TRBV5-1 to TRBJ2-1, with D possibly being TRBD1 (5 bases). This CDR3 comprises 15 residues. V was clipped by 0 bases and J by 3 bases, with 10 bases between them. Germline V gene data show CDR1 as SGHRS and CDR2 as YFSETQ.

This chain joins TRBV7-2 and TRBJ2-3; D possibly corresponds to TRBD2 (6 bases). Germline-derived CDR1 and CDR2 are SGHTA and FQGNSA. CDR3 length equals 15 residues. V gave up 2 bases and J gave up 4 bases, with 13 bases separating them. The CDR3 reads CASSLNGRGADTQYF. The CDR3 coding sequence is TGTGCCAGCAGCTTAAACGGGAGAGGTGCAGATACGCAGTATTTT.

This clone has a handful of counts. The chain carries TRBV5-1 and TRBJ1-2, with D perhaps TRBD1 (6 bases). V was pared by 4 bases and J by 10 bases, with 20 bases between. This CDR3 is built from 14 residues. Looked up from germline, CDR1 is SGHRS and CDR2 is YFSETQ. The CDR3: CASSTLSPGHLYTF. The CDR3 DNA reads as TGCGCCAGCAGCACTTTATCGCCGGGACATCTCTACACCTTC.

This chain links TRBV6-1 with TRBJ1-1, with D perhaps TRBD1 (6 bases). Germline-derived CDR1 and CDR2 are MNHNS and SASEGT. This CDR3 contains 14 residues. Trimming pared 4 bases from V and 1 base from J, leaving 10 bases between. The CDR3 DNA reads TGTGCCAGCAGTGGAATGGACAGGAACACTGAAGCTTTCTTT. It codes for CASSGMDRNTEAFF.

This clone was picked up one time. At the DNA level, this CDR3 is encoded by other sequences in the same sample as well. This rearrangement joins TRBV6-5 to TRBJ2-2; perhaps TRBD2 as D (5 bases). The ends were cut back, 2 bases at V and 5 bases at J, with 6 bases in the middle. From germline, CDR1 is MNHEY and CDR2 SVGAGI. The CDR3 consists of 13 residues. The CDR3 DNA follows: TGTGCCAGCAGTTACCGGGGAACCGGGGAGCTGTTTTTT. Protein: CASSYRGTGELFF.

The chain joins TRBV2 to TRBJ2-3; TRBD2 matches at 9 bases. The CDR3 totals 14 residues. Germline values: CDR1 SNHLY, CDR2 FYNNEI. The junction had 4 bases not matched to a gene; V was cut back by 2 bases and J by 7 bases. The chain's CDR3 is CASSELAGGNTQYF. The CDR3 DNA sequence: TGTGCCAGCAGTGAACTTGCGGGAGGGAATACGCAGTATTTT.

Regarding this clone: At the DNA level, this CDR3 is encoded by other sequences in the same sample as well. The V call is TRBV18, the J call TRBJ2-7; perhaps TRBD2 as D (5 bases). V lost 0 bases to trimming and J lost 4 bases, with 7 bases between them. The germline V gene encodes CDR1 KGHSH and CDR2 LQKENI. This CDR3 is built from 13 residues. In DNA form, the CDR3 reads TGTGCCAGCTCACCACCTCGGGGATACGAGCAGTACTTC. It codes for CASSPPRGYEQYF.

This chain connects TRBV4-1 to TRBJ2-2; no firm D call. CDR3 length: 11 amino acids. Trimming cost V 5 bases and J 6 bases, with 4 bases left between them. CDR1 is MGHRA and CDR2 is YSYEKL in the germline V gene. CDR3 region: CASSTAGELFF. DNA of the CDR3: TGCGCCAGCAGCACCGCCGGGGAGCTGTTTTTT.

The rearrangement links TRBV27 to TRBJ1-5; the D is unclear. This CDR3 is 13 amino acids long. CDR1 and CDR2 from the germline V gene are MNHEY and SMNVEV (reference sequence). Trimming removed 0 bases at V and 6 bases at J, with 6 bases between. DNA of the CDR3: TGTGCCAGCAGTTTATCGAATACTCAGCCCCAGCATTTT. Protein: CASSLSNTQPQHF.

The V gene is TRBV7-9, the J gene TRBJ1-2; perhaps TRBD1 as D (5 bases). V gave up 5 bases and J gave up 8 bases, with 15 bases separating them. The CDR3 consists of 13 residues. The germline V gene encodes CDR1 SEHNR and CDR2 FQNEAQ (reference sequence). The DNA of the CDR3 is TGTGCCAGCAGCCCGACTGGGGCGCAAGGCTACACCTTC. Its protein product is CASSPTGAQGYTF. Using reference TRBV7-9 and TRBJ1-2 for the parts outside the CDR3, the full variable domain is DTGVSQNPRHKITKRGQNVTFRCDPISEHNRLYWYRQTLGQGPEFLTYFQNEAQLEKSRLLSDRFSAERPKGSFSTLEIQRTEQGDSAMYLCASSPTGAQGYTFGSGTRLTVV.

The chain links TRBV4-3 to TRBJ2-1; D may correspond to TRBD1 or TRBD2 (5 bases each). V was pared by 0 bases and J by 9 bases, with 15 bases between. The CDR3 has 15 residues. Germline V lookup: CDR1 LGHNA, CDR2 YSLEER. CDR3 DNA sequence: TGCGCCAGCAGCCAAGACGGCTTCTATGGGGGTGAGCAGTTCTTC. Protein product: CASSQDGFYGGEQFF.

The chain recombines TRBV5-1 with TRBJ2-7; D possibly corresponds to TRBD2 (6 bases). Germline CDR1 and CDR2: SGHRS and YFSETQ. Trimming took off 4 bases at V and 4 bases at J, with 18 bases between the two ends. The CDR3 loop spans 15 amino acids. CDR3 sequence (DNA): TGCGCCAGCAGCCCCCGCACCGGGGGTCATTACGAGCAGTACTTC. This translates into CASSPRTGGHYEQYF. Looking up the rest from reference TRBV5-1 and TRBJ2-7 gives the full variable domain: KAGVTQTPRYLIKTRGQQVTLSCSPISGHRSVSWYQQTPGQGLQFLFEYFSETQRNKGNFPGRFSGRQFSNSRSEMNVSTLELGDSALYLCASSPRTGGHYEQYFGPGTRLTVT.

This clone was counted a few times. This chain joins TRBV28 and TRBJ2-7; D is perhaps TRBD1 (6 bases). From germline, CDR1 is MDHEN and CDR2 SYDVKM. V lost 2 bases, J lost 1 base, and 9 bases lay in between. The CDR3 covers 14 residues. The CDR3 sequence: CASSLRQVSYEQYF. The CDR3 region has the DNA TGTGCCAGCAGTTTACGACAGGTTTCCTACGAGCAGTACTTC.

This clone was detected ten times or more. The chain couples TRBV28 to TRBJ2-3; D unclear. This CDR3 spans 13 amino acids. Trimming left V 1 base short and J 7 bases short, with 9 bases between. Germline CDR1 and CDR2: MDHEN and SYDVKM. The CDR3 DNA follows: TGTGCCAGCAGTTTATTAGCTGTGCATACGCAGTATTTT. This sequence encodes CASSLLAVHTQYF.

V is TRBV30 and J is TRBJ1-3; D gene ambiguous. The CDR3 is made up of 13 amino acids. V was cut by 5 bases and J by 0 bases, with 8 bases left in between. The V gene's germline CDR1 is GTSNPN and CDR2 SVGIG (reference sequence). CDR3 region: CAWAARSGNTIYF. Here the CDR3 DNA reads TGTGCCTGGGCAGCGCGCTCTGGAAACACCATATATTTT.

This clone was seen just once. V is TRBV10-3 and J is TRBJ2-1; D possibly uses TRBD1 or TRBD2 (5 bases each). The CDR3 covers 12 residues. Germline CDR1 reads ENHRY; CDR2 reads SYGVKD. Trimming removed 11 bases from V and 5 bases from J, with 13 bases in between. CDR3 residues: CASRDDNNEQFF. The DNA for the CDR3 is TGTGCCTCTCGGGACGACAACAATGAGCAGTTCTTC.

This rearrangement joins TRBV28 to TRBJ2-1; TRBD2 might be the D (6 bases). The CDR3 runs to 12 residues. V lost 6 bases to trimming and J lost 12 bases, with 15 bases between them. CDR1 and CDR2 from the germline V gene are MDHEN and SYDVKM. CDR3 loop: CASRGTVSGQFF. The CDR3 nucleotides read TGTGCCAGCAGAGGGACTGTAAGCGGGCAGTTCTTC.

Details on this clone: Additional DNA sequences in this sample encode the identical CDR3. The chain links TRBV6-6 to TRBJ2-5; 9 nucleotides match TRBD2. The CDR3 is 12 amino acids. J gave up 5 bases and V 6 bases, and 1 base lay outside the gene matches. The germline gives CDR1 MNHNY, CDR2 SVGAGI (reference sequence). CDR3 sequence reads: CASRSGGETQYF. The CDR3 nucleotides read TGTGCCAGCAGGAGCGGGGGGGAGACCCAGTACTTC.